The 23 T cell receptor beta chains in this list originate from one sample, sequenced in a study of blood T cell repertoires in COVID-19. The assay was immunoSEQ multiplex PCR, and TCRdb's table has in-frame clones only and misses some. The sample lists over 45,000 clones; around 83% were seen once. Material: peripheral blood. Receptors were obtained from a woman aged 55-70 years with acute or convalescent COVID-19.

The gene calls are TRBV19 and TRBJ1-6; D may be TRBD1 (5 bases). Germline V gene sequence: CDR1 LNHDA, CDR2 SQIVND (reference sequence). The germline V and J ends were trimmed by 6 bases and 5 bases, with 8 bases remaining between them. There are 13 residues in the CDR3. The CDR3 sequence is CASRGLDNSPLHF. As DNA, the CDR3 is TGTGCCAGTAGGGGGCTGGATAATTCACCCCTCCACTTT.

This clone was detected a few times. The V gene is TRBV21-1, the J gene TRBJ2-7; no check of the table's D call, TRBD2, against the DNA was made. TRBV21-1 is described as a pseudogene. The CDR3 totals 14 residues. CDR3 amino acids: CASRLAGVSGEQYF. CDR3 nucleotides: TGTGCCAGCAGACTAGCGGGGGTTTCGGGCGAGCAGTACTTC.

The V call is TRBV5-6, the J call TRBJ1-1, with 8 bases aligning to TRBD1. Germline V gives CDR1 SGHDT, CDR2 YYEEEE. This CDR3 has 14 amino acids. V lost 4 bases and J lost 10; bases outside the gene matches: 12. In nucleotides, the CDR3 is TGTGCCAGCAGCCGTGACAGGGGAAGGTTCTTAGCTTTCTTT. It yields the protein CASSRDRGRFLAFF.

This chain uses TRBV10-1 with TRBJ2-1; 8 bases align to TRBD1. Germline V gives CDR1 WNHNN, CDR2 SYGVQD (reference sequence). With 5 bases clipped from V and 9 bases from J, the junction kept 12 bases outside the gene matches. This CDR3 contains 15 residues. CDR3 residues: CASSTGTGGWGEQFF. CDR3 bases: TGCGCCAGCAGTACCGGGACAGGCGGTTGGGGTGAGCAGTTCTTC.

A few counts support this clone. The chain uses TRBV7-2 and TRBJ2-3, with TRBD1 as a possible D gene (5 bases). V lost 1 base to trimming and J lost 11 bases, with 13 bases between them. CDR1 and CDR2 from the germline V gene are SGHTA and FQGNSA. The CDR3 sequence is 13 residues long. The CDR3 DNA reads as TGTGCCAGCAGCTTAGGACAGCCCCAGTTGCAGTATTTT. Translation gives CASSLGQPQLQYF.

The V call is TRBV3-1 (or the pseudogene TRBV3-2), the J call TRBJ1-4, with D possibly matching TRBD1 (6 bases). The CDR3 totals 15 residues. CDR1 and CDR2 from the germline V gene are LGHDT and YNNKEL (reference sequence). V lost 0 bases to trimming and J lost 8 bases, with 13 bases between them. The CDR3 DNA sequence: TGTGCCAGCAGCCAAGATGTCAGGGGTCGCGAAAAACTGTTTTTT. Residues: CASSQDVRGREKLFF.

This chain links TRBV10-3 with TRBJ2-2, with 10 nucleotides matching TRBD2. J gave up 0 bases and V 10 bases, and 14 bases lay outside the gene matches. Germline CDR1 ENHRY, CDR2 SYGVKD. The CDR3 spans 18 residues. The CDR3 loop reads CATRSGSGGAPNTGELFF. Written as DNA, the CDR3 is TGTGCCACCCGATCGGGCAGCGGGGGGGCCCCGAACACCGGGGAGCTGTTTTTT.

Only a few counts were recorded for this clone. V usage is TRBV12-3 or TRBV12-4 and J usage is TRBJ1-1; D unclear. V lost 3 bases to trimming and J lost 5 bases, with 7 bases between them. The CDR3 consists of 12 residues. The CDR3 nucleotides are TGTGCCAGCAGTTTGGTCAGGACTGAAGCTTTCTTT. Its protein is CASSLVRTEAFF.

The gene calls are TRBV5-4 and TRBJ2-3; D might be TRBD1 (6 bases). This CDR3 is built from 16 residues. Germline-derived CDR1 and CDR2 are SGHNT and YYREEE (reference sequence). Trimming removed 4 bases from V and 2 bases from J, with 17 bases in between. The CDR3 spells CASSRAAGASTDTQYF. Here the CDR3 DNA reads TGTGCCAGCAGCCGTGCAGCAGGGGCGTCCACAGATACGCAGTATTTT.

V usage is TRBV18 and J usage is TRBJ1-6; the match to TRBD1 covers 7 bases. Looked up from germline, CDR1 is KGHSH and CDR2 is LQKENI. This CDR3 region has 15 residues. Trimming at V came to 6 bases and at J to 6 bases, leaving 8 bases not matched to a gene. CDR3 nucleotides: TGTGCCAGCTCGCAACAGGGGCAGAGTAATTCACCCCTCCACTTT. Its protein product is CASSQQGQSNSPLHF.

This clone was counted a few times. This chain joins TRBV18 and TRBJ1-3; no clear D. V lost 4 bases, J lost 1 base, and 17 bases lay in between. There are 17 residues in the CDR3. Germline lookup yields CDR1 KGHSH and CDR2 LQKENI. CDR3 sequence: CASSQGGAFGSGNTIYF. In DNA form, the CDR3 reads TGTGCCAGCTCACAGGGAGGCGCATTCGGATCTGGAAACACCATATATTTT.

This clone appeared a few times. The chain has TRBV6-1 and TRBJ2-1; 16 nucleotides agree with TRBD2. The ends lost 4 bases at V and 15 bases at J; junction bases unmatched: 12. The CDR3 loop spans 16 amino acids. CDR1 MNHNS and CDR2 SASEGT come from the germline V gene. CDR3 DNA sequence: TGTGCCAGCAGTGGTTTGGGACTAGCGGGGGGGATGAGGCGGTTCTTC. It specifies CASSGLGLAGGMRRFF.

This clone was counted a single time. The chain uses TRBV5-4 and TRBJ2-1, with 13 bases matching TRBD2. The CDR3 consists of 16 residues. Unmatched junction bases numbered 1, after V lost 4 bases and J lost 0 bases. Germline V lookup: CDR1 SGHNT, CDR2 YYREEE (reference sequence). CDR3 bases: TGTGCCAGCAGCACTAGCGGGAGGGCCTCCTACAATGAGCAGTTCTTC. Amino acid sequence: CASSTSGRASYNEQFF.

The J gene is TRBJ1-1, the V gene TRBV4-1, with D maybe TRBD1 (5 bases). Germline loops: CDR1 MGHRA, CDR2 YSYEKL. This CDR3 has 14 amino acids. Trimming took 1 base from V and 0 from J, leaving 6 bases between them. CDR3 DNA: TGCGCCAGCAGCCAAGCAGGGATGAACACTGAAGCTTTCTTT. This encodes CASSQAGMNTEAFF.

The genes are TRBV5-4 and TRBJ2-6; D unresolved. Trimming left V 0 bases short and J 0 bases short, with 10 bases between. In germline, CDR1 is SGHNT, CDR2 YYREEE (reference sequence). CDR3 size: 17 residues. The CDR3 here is CASSLEADFSGANVLTF. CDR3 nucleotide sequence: TGTGCCAGCAGCTTGGAGGCAGACTTCTCTGGGGCCAACGTCCTGACTTTC.

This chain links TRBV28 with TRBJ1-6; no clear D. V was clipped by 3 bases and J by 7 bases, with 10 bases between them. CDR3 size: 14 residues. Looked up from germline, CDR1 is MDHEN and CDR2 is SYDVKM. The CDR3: CASSLVRRNSPLHF. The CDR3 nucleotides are TGTGCCAGCAGTTTGGTCCGGCGGAATTCACCCCTCCACTTT.

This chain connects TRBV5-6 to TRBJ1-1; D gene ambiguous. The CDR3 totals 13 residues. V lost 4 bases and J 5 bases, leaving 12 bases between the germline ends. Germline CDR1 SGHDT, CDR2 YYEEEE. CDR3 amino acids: CASSQRGGTEAFF. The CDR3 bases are TGTGCCAGCAGCCAGCGGGGAGGGACTGAAGCTTTCTTT. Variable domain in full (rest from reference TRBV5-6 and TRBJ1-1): DAGVTQSPTHLIKTRGQQVTLRCSPKSGHDTVSWYQQALGQGPQFIFQYYEEEERQRGNFPDRFSGHQFPNYSSELNVNALLLGDSALYLCASSQRGGTEAFFGQGTRLTVV.

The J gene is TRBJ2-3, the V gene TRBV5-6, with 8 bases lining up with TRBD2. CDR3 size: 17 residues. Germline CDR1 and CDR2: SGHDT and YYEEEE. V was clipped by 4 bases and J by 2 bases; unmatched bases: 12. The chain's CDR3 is CASSLHPGLANTDTQYF. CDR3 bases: TGTGCCAGCAGCCTACACCCTGGACTAGCCAACACAGATACGCAGTATTTT.

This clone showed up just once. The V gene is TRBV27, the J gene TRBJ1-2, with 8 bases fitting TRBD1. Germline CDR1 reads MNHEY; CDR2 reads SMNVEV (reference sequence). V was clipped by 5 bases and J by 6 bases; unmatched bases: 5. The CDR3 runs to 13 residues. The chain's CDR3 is CASSLQGGHGYTF. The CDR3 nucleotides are TGTGCCAGCAGTCTACAGGGGGGACATGGCTACACCTTC.

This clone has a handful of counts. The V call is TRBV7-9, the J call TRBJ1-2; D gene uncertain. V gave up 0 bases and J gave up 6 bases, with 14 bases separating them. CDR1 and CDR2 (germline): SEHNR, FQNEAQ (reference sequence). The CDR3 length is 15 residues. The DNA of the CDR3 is TGTGCCAGCAGCTTAGCCGAGAGGCCCGTCAATGGCTACACCTTC. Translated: CASSLAERPVNGYTF.

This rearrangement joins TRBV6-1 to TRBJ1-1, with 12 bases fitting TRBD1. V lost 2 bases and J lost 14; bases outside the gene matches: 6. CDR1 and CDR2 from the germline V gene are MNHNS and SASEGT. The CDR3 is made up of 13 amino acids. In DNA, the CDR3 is TGTGCCAGCAGTGAACGCGGGGACAGGGGGCCGTTCTTT. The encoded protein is CASSERGDRGPFF.

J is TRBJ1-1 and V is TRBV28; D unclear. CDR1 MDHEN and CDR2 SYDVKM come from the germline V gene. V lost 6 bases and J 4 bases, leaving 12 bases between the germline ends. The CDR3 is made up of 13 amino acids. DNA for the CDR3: TGTGCCAGCAGCCAGTTAGGGAGCACTGAAGCTTTCTTT. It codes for CASSQLGSTEAFF.

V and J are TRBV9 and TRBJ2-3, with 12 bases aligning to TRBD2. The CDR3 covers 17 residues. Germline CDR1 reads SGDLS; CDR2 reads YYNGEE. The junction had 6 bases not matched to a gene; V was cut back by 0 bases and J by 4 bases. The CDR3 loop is CASSVVASGGASDTQYF. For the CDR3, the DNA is TGTGCCAGCAGCGTAGTGGCTAGCGGGGGGGCCTCAGATACGCAGTATTTT. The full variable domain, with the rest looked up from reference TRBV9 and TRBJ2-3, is DSGVTQTPKHLITATGQRVTLRCSPRSGDLSVYWYQQSLDQGLQFLIQYYNGEERAKGNILERFSAQQFPDLHSELNLSSLELGDSALYFCASSVVASGGASDTQYFGPGTRLTVL.